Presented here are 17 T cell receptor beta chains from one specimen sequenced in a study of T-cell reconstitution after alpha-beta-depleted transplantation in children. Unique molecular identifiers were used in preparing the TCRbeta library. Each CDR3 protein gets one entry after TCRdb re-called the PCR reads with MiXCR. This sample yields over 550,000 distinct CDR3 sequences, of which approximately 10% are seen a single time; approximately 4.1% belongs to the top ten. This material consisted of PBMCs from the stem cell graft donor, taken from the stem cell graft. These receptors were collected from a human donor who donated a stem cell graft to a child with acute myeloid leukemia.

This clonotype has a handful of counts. The CDR3 here is CASSRTTLRGEQFF. DNA for the CDR3: TGTGCCAGCAGTCGGACTACCCTTCGGGGGGAGCAGTTCTTC. The rearrangement joins TRBV28 to TRBJ2-1; D may be TRBD2 (6 bases). The germline CDR1 and CDR2 sequences are MDHEN and SYDVKM. Trimming cost V 5 bases and J 10 bases, with 18 bases left between them. The CDR3 totals 14 residues.

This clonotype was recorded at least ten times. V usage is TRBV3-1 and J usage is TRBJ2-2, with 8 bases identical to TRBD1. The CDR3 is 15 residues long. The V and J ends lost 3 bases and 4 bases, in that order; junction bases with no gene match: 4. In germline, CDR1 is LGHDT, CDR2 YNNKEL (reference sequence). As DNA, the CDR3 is TGTGCCAGCAGCCAGTGGACAGGGACCACCGGGGAGCTGTTTTTT. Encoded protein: CASSQWTGTTGELFF.

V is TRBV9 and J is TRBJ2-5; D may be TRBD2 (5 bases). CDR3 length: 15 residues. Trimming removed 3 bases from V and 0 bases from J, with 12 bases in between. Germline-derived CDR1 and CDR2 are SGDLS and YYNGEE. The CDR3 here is CASSALTGYQETQYF. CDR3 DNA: TGTGCCAGCAGCGCCCTCACGGGGTACCAAGAGACCCAGTACTTC.

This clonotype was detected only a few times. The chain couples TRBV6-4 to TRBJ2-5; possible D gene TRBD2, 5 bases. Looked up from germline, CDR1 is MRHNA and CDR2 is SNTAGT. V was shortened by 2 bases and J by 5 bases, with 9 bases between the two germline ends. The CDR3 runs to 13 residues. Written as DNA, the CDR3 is TGTGCCAGCAGTGACAGGACTCTGGAGACCCAGTACTTC. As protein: CASSDRTLETQYF.

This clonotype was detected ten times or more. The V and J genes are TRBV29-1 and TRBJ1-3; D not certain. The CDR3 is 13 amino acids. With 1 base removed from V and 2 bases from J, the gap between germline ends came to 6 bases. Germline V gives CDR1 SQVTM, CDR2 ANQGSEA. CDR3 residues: CSVEAPAGNTIYF. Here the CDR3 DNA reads TGCAGCGTTGAAGCACCCGCTGGAAACACCATATATTTT.

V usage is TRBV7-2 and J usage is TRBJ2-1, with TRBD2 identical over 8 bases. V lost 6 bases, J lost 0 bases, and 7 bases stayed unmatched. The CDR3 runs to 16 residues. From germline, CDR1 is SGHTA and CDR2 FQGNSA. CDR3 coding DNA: TGTGCCAGCAGTCTTCGAGCGGGAGACTCCTACAATGAGCAGTTCTTC. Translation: CASSLRAGDSYNEQFF.

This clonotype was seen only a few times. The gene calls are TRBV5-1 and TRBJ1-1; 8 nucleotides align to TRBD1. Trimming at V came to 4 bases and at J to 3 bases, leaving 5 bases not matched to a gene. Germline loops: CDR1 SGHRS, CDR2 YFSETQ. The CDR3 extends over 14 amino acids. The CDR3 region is CASSSSGGHTEAFF. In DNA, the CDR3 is TGCGCCAGCAGCAGCTCAGGGGGCCACACTGAAGCTTTCTTT.

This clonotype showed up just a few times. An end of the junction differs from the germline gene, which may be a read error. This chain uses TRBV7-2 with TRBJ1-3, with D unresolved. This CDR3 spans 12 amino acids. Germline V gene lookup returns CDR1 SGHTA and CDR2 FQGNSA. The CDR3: CASGLLGNTIYF. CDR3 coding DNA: TGTGCCAGCGGCTTATTGGGAAACACCATATATTTT.

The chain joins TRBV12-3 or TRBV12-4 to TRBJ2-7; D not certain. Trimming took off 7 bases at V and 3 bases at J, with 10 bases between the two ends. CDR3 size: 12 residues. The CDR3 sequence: CASKSPDYEQYF. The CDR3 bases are TGTGCCAGCAAATCCCCGGACTACGAGCAGTACTTC.

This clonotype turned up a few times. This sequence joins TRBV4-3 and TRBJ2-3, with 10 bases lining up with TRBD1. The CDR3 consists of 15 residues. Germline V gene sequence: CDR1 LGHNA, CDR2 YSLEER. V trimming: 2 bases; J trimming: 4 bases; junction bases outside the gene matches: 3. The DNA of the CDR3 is TGCGCCAGCAGCCAAAGTGGACAGGGGGCAGATACGCAGTATTTT. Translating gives CASSQSGQGADTQYF.

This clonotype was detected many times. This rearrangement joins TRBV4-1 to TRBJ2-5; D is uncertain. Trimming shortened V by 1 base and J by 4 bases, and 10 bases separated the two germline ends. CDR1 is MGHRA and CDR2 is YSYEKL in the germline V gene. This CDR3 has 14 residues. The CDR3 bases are TGCGCCAGCAGCCAAGTTGAAATGGGAGAGACCCAGTACTTC. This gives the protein CASSQVEMGETQYF.

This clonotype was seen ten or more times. CDR3 residues: CASSLVGLGRLYEQFF. In DNA form, the CDR3 reads TGTGCCAGCAGCTTAGTCGGGCTAGGAAGGCTCTATGAGCAGTTCTTC. This rearrangement joins TRBV7-9 to TRBJ2-1; no clear D gene. Germline-derived CDR1 and CDR2 are SEHNR and FQNEAQ (reference sequence). V lost 1 base and J 8 bases, leaving 18 bases between the germline ends. The CDR3 runs to 16 residues.

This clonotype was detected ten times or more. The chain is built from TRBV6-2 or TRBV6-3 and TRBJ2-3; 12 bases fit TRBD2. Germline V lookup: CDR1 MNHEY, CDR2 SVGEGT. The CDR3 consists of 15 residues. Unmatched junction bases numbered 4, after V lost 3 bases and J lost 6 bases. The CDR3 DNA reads TGTGCCAGCAGTTATTGGACTAGCGGGACCGATACGCAGTATTTT. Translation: CASSYWTSGTDTQYF.

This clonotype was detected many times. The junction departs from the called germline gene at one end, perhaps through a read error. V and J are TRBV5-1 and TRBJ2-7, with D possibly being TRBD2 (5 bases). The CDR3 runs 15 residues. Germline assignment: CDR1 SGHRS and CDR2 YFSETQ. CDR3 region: CASSPRTGSSYEQYF. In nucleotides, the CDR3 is TGTGCCAGCAGCCCTCGGACTGGTAGCTCCTACGAGCAGTACTTC.

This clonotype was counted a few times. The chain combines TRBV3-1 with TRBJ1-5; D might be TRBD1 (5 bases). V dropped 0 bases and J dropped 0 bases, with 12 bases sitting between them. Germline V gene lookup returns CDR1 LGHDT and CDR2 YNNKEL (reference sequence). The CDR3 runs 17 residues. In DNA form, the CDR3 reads TGTGCCAGCAGCCAAGATCCCCCAGGGCTTAGCAATCAGCCCCAGCATTTT. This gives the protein CASSQDPPGLSNQPQHF.

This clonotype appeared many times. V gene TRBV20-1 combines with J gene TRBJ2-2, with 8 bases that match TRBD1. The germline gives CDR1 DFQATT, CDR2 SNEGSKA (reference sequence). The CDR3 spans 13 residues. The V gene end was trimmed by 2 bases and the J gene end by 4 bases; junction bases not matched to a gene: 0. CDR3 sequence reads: CSARQGATGELFF. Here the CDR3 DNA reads TGCAGTGCTAGACAGGGGGCCACCGGGGAGCTGTTTTTT.

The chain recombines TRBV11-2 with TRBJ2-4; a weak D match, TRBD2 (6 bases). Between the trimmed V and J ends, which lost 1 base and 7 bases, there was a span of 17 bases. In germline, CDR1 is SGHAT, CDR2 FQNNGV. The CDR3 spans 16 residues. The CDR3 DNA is TGTGCCAGCAGCTTAGTGGAGGGCGGGATCGTTAACATTCAGTACTTC. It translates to CASSLVEGGIVNIQYF.